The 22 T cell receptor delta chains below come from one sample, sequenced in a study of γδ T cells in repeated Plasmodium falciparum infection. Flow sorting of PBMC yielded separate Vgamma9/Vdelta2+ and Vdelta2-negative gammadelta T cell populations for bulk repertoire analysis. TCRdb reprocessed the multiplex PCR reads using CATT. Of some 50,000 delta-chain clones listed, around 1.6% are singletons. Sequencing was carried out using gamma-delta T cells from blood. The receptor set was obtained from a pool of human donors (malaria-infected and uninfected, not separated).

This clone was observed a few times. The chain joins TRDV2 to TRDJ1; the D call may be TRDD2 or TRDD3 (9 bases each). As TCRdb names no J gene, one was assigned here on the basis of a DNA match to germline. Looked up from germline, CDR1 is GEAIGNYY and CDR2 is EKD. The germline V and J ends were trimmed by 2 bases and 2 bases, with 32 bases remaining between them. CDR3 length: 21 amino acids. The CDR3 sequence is CACDIIPSYRGIPLTTDKLIF. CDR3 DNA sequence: TGTGCCTGTGACATAATCCCTTCCTACCGGGGGATACCCCTTACGACCGATAAACTCATCTTT.

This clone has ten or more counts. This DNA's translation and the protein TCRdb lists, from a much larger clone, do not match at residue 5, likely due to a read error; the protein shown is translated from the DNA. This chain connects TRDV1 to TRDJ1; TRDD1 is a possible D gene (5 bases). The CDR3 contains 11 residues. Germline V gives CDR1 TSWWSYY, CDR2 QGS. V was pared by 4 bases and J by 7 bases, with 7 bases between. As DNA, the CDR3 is TGTGCTCTTGGGGGAAATCGTAAACTCATCTTT. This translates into CALGGNRKLIF.

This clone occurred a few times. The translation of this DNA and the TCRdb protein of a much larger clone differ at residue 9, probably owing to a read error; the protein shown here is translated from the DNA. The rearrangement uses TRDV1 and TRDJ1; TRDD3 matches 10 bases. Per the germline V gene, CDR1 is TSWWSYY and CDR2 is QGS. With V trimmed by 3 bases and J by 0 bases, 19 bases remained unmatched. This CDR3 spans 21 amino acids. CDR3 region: CALGDPPSPRDWGMYTDKLIF. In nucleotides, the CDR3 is TGTGCTCTTGGGGATCCTCCTTCCCCCCGGGACTGGGGGATGTACACCGATAAACTCATCTTT.

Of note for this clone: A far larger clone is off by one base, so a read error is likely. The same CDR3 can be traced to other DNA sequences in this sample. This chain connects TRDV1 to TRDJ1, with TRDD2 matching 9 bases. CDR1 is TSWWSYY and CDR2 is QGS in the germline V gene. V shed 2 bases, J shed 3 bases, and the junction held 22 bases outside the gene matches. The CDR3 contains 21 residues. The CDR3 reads CALGEGITFLRRHWASDKLIF. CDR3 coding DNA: TGTGCTCTTGGGGAAGGGATCACCTTCCTACGGCGCCACTGGGCATCCGATAAACTCATCTTT.

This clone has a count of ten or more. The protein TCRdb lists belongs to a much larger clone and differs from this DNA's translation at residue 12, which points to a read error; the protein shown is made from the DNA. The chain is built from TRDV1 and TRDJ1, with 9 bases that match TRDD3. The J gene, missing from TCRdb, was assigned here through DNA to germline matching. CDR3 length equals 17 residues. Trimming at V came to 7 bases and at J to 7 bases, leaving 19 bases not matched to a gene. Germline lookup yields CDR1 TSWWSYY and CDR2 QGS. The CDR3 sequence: CALVPSLGDEDISKLIF. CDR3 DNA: TGTGCTCTTGTTCCCAGCCTGGGGGATGAGGACATCTCTAAACTCATCTTT.

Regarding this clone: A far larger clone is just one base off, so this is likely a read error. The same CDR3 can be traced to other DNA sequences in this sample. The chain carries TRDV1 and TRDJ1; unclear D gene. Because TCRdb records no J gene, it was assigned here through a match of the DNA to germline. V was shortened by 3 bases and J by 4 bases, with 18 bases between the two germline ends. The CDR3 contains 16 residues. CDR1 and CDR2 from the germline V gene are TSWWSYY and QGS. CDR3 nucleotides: TGTGCTCTTGGGGATCCTCTACTTACAGGGCTCGATAAACTCATCTTT. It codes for CALGDPLLTGLDKLIF.

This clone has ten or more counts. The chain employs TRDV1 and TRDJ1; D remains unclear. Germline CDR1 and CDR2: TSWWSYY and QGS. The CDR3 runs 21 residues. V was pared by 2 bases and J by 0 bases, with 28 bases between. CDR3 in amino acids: CALGECSAEDCRYYYTDKLIF. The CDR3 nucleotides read TGTGCTCTTGGGGAATGTTCAGCAGAGGATTGTCGCTACTATTACACCGATAAACTCATCTTT.

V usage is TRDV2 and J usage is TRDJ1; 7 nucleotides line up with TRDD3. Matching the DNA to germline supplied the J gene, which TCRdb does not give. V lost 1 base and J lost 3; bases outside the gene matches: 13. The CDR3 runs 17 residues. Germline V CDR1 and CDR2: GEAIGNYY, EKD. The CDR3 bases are TGTGCCTGTGACACGCTGGGGGGAGCCGAGGCCTCCGATAAACTCATCTTT. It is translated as CACDTLGGAEASDKLIF.

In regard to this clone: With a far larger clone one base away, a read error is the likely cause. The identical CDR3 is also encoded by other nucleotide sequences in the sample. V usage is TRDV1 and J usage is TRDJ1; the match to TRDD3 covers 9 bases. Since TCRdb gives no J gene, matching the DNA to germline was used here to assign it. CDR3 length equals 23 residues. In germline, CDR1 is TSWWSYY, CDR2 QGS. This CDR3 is CALGDPLGPTKSTGGLNTDKLIF. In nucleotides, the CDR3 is TGTGCCCTTGGGGATCCGTTGGGTCCTACAAAATCTACTGGGGGACTAAACACCGATAAACTCATCTTT.

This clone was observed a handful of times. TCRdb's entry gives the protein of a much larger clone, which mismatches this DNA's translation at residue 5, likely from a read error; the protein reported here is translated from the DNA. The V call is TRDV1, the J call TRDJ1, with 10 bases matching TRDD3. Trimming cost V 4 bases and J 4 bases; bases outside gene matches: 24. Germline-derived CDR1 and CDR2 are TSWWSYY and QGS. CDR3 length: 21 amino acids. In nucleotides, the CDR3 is TGTGCTCTTGGGGTACTAATGGTCCTAGGCGGGGGATACGAGGGTAACGATAAACTCATCTTT. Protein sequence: CALGVLMVLGGGYEGNDKLIF.

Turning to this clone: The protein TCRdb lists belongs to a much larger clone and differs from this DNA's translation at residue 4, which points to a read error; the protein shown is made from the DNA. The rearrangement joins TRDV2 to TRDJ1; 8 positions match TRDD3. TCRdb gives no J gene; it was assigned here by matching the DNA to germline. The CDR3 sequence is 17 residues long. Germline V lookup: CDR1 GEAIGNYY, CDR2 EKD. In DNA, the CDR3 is TGTGCCTGTGGCACCGTAAGCTGGGGGAGAGCGAAAGATAAACTCATCTTT. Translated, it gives CACGTVSWGRAKDKLIF.

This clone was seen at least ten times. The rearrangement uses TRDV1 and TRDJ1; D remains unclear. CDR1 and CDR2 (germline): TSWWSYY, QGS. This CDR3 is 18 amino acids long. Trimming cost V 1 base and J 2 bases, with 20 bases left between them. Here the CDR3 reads CALGEHIPPGAVTDKLIF. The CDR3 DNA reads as TGTGCTCTTGGGGAACATATCCCCCCCGGGGCTGTTACCGATAAACTCATCTTT.

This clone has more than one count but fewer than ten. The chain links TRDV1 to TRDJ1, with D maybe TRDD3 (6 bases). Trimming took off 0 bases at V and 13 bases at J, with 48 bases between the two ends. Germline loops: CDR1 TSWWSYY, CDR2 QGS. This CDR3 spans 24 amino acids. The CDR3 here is CALGELGLPLNSLSLGDHSHKTIF. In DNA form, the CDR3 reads TGTGCTCTTGGGGAACTAGGATTGCCTTTGAACTCCCTTAGTCTTGGGGATCACTCCCATAAAACCATCTTT.

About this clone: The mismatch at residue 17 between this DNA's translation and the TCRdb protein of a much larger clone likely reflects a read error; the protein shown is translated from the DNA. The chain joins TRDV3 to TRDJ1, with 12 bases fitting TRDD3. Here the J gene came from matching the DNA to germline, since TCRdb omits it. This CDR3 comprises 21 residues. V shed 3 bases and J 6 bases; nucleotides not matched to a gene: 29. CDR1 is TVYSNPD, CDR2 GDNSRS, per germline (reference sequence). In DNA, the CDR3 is TGTGCCTTCGGATATTTTCCTACGTGGAGCTTCTGGGGGATACGGGACAATAAACTCATCTTT. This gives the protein CAFGYFPTWSFWGIRDNKLIF. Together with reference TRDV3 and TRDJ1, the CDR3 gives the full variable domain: CDKVTQSSPDQTVASGSEVVLLCTYDTVYSNPDLFWYRIRPDYSFQFVFYGDNSRSEGADFTQGRFSVKHILTQKAFHLVISPVRTEDSATYYCAFGYFPTWSFWGIRDNKLIFGKGTRVTVEP.

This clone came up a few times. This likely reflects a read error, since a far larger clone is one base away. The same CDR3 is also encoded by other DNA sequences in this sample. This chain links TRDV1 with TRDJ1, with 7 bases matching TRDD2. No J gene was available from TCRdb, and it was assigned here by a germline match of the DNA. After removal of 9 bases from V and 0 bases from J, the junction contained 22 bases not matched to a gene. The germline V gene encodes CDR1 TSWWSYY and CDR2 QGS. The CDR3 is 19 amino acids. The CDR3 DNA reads TGTGCTCTCGGGAAGCCACTACCTTTCCTACGGATCAACACCGATAAACTCATCTTT. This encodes CALGKPLPFLRINTDKLIF.

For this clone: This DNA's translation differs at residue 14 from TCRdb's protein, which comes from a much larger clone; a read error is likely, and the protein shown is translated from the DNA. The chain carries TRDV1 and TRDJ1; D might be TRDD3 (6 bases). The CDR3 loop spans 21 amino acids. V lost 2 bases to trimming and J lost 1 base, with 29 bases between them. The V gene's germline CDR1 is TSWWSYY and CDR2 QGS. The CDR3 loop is CALGEFSPAHRGFGFTDKLIF. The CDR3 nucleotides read TGTGCTCTTGGGGAATTTAGCCCAGCACACCGGGGATTCGGATTCACCGATAAACTCATCTTT.

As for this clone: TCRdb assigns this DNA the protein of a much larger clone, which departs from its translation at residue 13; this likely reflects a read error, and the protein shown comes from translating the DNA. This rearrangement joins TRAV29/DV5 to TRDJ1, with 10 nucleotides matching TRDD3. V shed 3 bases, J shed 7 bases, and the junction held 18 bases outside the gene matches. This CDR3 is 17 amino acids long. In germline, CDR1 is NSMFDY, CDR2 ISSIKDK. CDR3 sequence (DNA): TGTGCAGCAACGCTTCGTATAGGGGGATACGCGCGGATTAAACTCATCTTT. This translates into CAATLRIGGYARIKLIF. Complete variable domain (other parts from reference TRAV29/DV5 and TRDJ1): DQQVKQNSPSLSVQEGRISILNCDYTNSMFDYFLWYKKYPAEGPTFLISISSIKDKNEDGRFTVFLNKSAKHLSLHIVPSQPGDSAVYFCAATLRIGGYARIKLIFGKGTRVTVEP.

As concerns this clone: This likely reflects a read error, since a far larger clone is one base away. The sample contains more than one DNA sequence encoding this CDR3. In nucleotides, the CDR3 is TGTGCTCTTGGGGAACTCGGTTTCTTACTTCCTAGACGATTCCTGGGGCGAAACACCGATAAACTCATCTTC. This encodes CALGELGFLLPRRFLGRNTDKLIF. The V gene was identified as TRDV1, while no J gene was called; TRDD3 is the table's D call, not checked against the DNA. The CDR3 spans 24 residues. Germline-derived CDR1 and CDR2 are TSWWSYY and QGS.

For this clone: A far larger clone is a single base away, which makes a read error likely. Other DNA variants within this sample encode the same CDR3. The CDR3 region has the DNA TGTGCTCTTGGGATTCTTCTAGGGGCCTTTCCTAGGACTGGGGGATTTGGAAGCACCGATAAGCTCATCTTT. Protein product: CALGILLGAFPRTGGFGSTDKLIF. The V gene is TRDV1, the J gene TRDJ1, with 10 positions matching TRDD3. The length of the CDR3 is 24 residues. Germline V gives CDR1 TSWWSYY, CDR2 QGS.

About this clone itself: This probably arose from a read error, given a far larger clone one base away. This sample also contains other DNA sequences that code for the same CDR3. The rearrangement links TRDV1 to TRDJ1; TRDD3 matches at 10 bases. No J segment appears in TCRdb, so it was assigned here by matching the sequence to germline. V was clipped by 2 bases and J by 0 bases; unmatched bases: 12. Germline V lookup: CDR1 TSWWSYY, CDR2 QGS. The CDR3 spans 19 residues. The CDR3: CALGEGPSNWGIYTDKLIF. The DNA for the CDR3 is TGTGCTCTTGGGGAAGGCCCTAGTAACTGGGGGATTTACACCGATAAACTCATCTTT.

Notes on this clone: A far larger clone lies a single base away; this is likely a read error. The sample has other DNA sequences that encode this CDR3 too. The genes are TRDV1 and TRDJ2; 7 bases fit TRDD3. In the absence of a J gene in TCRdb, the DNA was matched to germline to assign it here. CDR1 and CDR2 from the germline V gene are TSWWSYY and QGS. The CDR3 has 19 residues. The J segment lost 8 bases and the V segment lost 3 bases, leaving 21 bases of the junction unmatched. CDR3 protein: CALGEPLKTTWGYSAQLFF. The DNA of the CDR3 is TGTGCTCTTGGGGAGCCTCTTAAAACGACCTGGGGGTACAGCGCACAACTCTTCTTT.

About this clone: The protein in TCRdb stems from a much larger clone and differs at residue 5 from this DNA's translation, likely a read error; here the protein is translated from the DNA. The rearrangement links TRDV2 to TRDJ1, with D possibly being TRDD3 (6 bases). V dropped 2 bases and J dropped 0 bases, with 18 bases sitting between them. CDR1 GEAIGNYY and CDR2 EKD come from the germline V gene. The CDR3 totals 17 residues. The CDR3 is CACDSGRGDQYTDKLIF. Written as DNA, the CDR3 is TGTGCCTGTGACAGCGGGAGGGGGGACCAGTACACCGATAAACTCATCTTT.